This entry lists 30 T cell receptor beta chains sequenced from one sample in a study of shared clonotypes between healthy human individuals. Data came from immunoSEQ multiplex PCR; TCRdb stores just in-frame clones and leaves some out. The sample shows 2,500,000 or so clones, roughly 93% of them seen only once. The sequenced sample was naive CD4+ T cells from PBMCs. Stated subset: CD45RA+ positively selected. The receptors were sampled from a man in his late teens or twenties in good health. Some clones in this sample may be carry-over from other donors' samples.

The chain carries TRBV5-6 and TRBJ2-1; D may be TRBD1 or TRBD2 (5 bases each). CDR1 is SGHDT, CDR2 YYEEEE, per germline. The CDR3 has 14 residues. Trimming took 8 bases from V and 3 from J, leaving 15 bases between them. CDR3 DNA: TGTGCCAGTAAGAGTTGGGGACGCTACAATGAGCAGTTCTTC. It specifies CASKSWGRYNEQFF.

The chain recombines TRBV4-3 with TRBJ2-1; 11 bases are a match to TRBD2. J was trimmed by 4 bases and V by 3 bases; bases with no gene match: 5. This CDR3 is 16 amino acids long. Per the germline V gene, CDR1 is LGHNA and CDR2 is YSLEER. The CDR3 bases are TGCGCCAGCAGCCACCTGGGACTAGCGGCATACAATGAGCAGTTCTTC. It is translated as CASSHLGLAAYNEQFF.

A remark on this clone: Other DNA sequences from this sample encode an identical CDR3 as well. The chain joins TRBV6-6 to TRBJ2-1; TRBD1 might be the D (6 bases). This CDR3 is built from 16 residues. Per the germline V gene, CDR1 is MNHNY and CDR2 is SVGAGI (reference sequence). Trimming pared 1 base from V and 0 bases from J, leaving 10 bases between. DNA of the CDR3: TGTGCCAGCAGTTACTGGCAGGGGAGCTCCTACAATGAGCAGTTCTTC. Its translation is CASSYWQGSSYNEQFF.

This sequence joins TRBV27 and TRBJ1-2; the D gene is possibly TRBD1 (5 bases). The CDR3 length is 14 residues. The germline V and J ends were trimmed by 6 bases and 4 bases, with 15 bases remaining between them. The V gene's germline CDR1 is MNHEY and CDR2 SMNVEV (reference sequence). CDR3 nucleotide sequence: TGTGCCAGCAGGCCTAGGACACAGTCCTATGGCTACACCTTC. Translation: CASRPRTQSYGYTF.

The V and J genes are TRBV6-1 and TRBJ2-1; D gene ambiguous. The CDR3 extends over 15 amino acids. Germline V gene sequence: CDR1 MNHNS, CDR2 SASEGT. The V and J ends lost 7 bases and 0 bases respectively, with 13 bases between them. The CDR3 DNA sequence: TGTGCCAGCACCCTCATGGGCAGCTCCTACAATGAGCAGTTCTTC. This codes for CASTLMGSSYNEQFF.

This clone has just a few counts. V and J are TRBV7-2 and TRBJ1-1; D is undetermined. Deletions cut 6 bases from V and 0 bases from J, with 8 bases between. The CDR3 sequence is 13 residues long. The germline V gene has CDR1 SGHTA and CDR2 FQGNSA. The CDR3 here is CASRVGLNTEAFF. The CDR3 coding sequence is TGTGCCAGCAGGGTAGGGCTGAACACTGAAGCTTTCTTT.

The CDR3 DNA reads as TGTGCCAGCTCCGAACAACCGGCCCCGAGCACAGATACGCAGTATTTT. Residues: CASSEQPAPSTDTQYF. The chain uses TRBV7-8 and TRBJ2-3; D gene ambiguous. Germline V CDR1 and CDR2: SGHVS, FQNEAQ. There are 16 residues in the CDR3. The germline V and J ends were trimmed by 8 bases and 0 bases, with 18 bases remaining between them.

With regard to this clone: Other DNA sequences in this specimen translate into the identical CDR3. The V call is TRBV7-2, the J call TRBJ2-7; D not certain. V was pared by 1 base and J by 3 bases, with 7 bases between. The CDR3 is made up of 13 amino acids. CDR1 is SGHTA, CDR2 FQGNSA, per germline. CDR3 amino acids: CASSLGRLYEQYF. The DNA for the CDR3 is TGTGCCAGCAGCTTAGGACGACTCTACGAGCAGTACTTC. Full variable domain (missing parts from reference TRBV7-2 and TRBJ2-7): GAGVSQSPSNKVTEKGKDVELRCDPISGHTALYWYRQSLGQGLEFLIYFQGNSAPDKSGLPSDRFSAERTGGSVSTLTIQRTQQEDSAVYLCASSLGRLYEQYFGPGTRLTVT.

The rearrangement links TRBV28 to TRBJ2-7; the D gene is possibly TRBD2 (7 bases). This CDR3 region has 14 residues. V lost 2 bases and J 9 bases, leaving 17 bases between the germline ends. Germline values: CDR1 MDHEN, CDR2 SYDVKM. CDR3 region: CASSLRRGGGRQYF. In nucleotides, the CDR3 is TGTGCCAGCAGTTTAAGAAGGGGGGGCGGAAGGCAGTACTTC.

The chain has TRBV9 and TRBJ2-3, with a weak D call TRBD2 (6 bases). Germline CDR1 and CDR2: SGDLS and YYNGEE. V was shortened by 0 bases and J by 0 bases, with 17 bases between the two germline ends. The CDR3 has 18 residues. CDR3 amino acids: CASSVDIGGLISTDTQYF. In DNA, the CDR3 is TGTGCCAGCAGCGTAGACATTGGAGGGTTGATTAGCACAGATACGCAGTATTTT.

The chain links TRBV6-6 to TRBJ2-1; possibly TRBD2 for D (6 bases). V was cut by 5 bases and J by 4 bases, with 15 bases left in between. The CDR3 length is 15 residues. Germline CDR1 reads MNHNY; CDR2 reads SVGAGI (reference sequence). The CDR3 reads CASSPSTRSYNEQFF. The DNA for the CDR3 is TGTGCCAGCAGTCCCTCGACTAGGTCTTACAATGAGCAGTTCTTC.

The chain has TRBV7-2 and TRBJ2-1; TRBD2 matches 8 bases. With 5 bases clipped from V and 4 bases from J, the junction kept 4 bases outside the gene matches. This CDR3 contains 14 residues. CDR1 and CDR2 from the germline V gene are SGHTA and FQGNSA. The CDR3 reads CASSPSGPYNEQFF. The CDR3 region has the DNA TGTGCCAGCAGCCCTAGCGGGCCGTACAATGAGCAGTTCTTC. The entire variable domain, with the rest obtained from reference TRBV7-2 and TRBJ2-1, is as follows: GAGVSQSPSNKVTEKGKDVELRCDPISGHTALYWYRQSLGQGLEFLIYFQGNSAPDKSGLPSDRFSAERTGGSVSTLTIQRTQQEDSAVYLCASSPSGPYNEQFFGPGTRLTVL.

The chain employs TRBV9 and TRBJ2-6, with D possibly being TRBD1 (7 bases). Germline CDR1 is SGDLS and CDR2 is YYNGEE. Trimming removed 0 bases at V and 0 bases at J, with 22 bases between. There are 21 residues in the CDR3. The CDR3 protein is CASSVGAGQSLKGSGANVLTF. CDR3 bases: TGTGCCAGCAGCGTAGGGGCGGGACAGTCACTGAAAGGCTCTGGGGCCAACGTCCTGACTTTC.

The V gene is TRBV2, the J gene TRBJ2-1; D might be TRBD1 (5 bases). Germline V CDR1 and CDR2: SNHLY, FYNNEI. This CDR3 region has 14 residues. V was pared by 6 bases and J by 2 bases, with 11 bases between. CDR3 sequence (DNA): TGTGCCAGCAGAAAGGGGTTAACCTACAATGAGCAGTTCTTC. It yields the protein CASRKGLTYNEQFF. The variable domain in full, with the rest retrieved from reference TRBV2 and TRBJ2-1, is EPEVTQTPSHQVTQMGQEVILRCVPISNHLYFYWYRQILGQKVEFLVSFYNNEISEKSEIFDDQFSVERPDGSNFTLKIRSTKLEDSAMYFCASRKGLTYNEQFFGPGTRLTVL.

This chain uses TRBV7-2 with TRBJ2-3; possibly TRBD1 for D (5 bases). This CDR3 comprises 11 residues. CDR1 is SGHTA and CDR2 is FQGNSA in the germline V gene. V lost 0 bases and J 15 bases, leaving 10 bases between the germline ends. The CDR3 loop reads CASSLAGPVYF. For the CDR3, the DNA is TGTGCCAGCAGCTTAGCGGGGCCAGTCTATTTT.

This clone appeared once. The chain employs TRBV12-5 and TRBJ1-1; D gene unclear. In germline, CDR1 is LGHNT, CDR2 FRNRAP. The CDR3 runs 12 residues. V gave up 2 bases and J gave up 11 bases, with 12 bases separating them. CDR3 coding DNA: TGTGCTAGTGGTTTGTCCGACTCGTGGGCTTTCTTT. This gives the protein CASGLSDSWAFF.

The CDR3 coding sequence is TGTGCTAGTGGTTTGGTCGTGACTAGCGGGGGCACCTACAATGAGCAGTTCTTC. It codes for CASGLVVTSGGTYNEQFF. The V gene is TRBV12-5, the J gene TRBJ2-1; 12 nucleotides line up with TRBD2. Trimming cost V 0 bases and J 2 bases; bases outside gene matches: 5. CDR1 is LGHNT, CDR2 FRNRAP, per germline. The CDR3 has 18 residues.

V gene TRBV6-1 combines with J gene TRBJ2-1; D remains unclear. The V and J ends lost 3 bases and 2 bases respectively, with 14 bases between them. The germline V gene has CDR1 MNHNS and CDR2 SASEGT. The CDR3 is made up of 16 amino acids. In DNA, the CDR3 is TGTGCCAGCAGTGACCTAGGCGCCCGCACCTACAATGAGCAGTTCTTC. This gives the protein CASSDLGARTYNEQFF.

The chain joins TRBV5-1 to TRBJ2-7; 7 bases align to TRBD1. V trimming: 2 bases; J trimming: 0 bases; junction bases outside the gene matches: 5. The germline CDR1 and CDR2 sequences are SGHRS and YFSETQ. CDR3 length: 15 residues. CDR3: CASSFDRESSYEQYF. In nucleotides, the CDR3 is TGCGCCAGCAGCTTCGACAGGGAATCCTCCTACGAGCAGTACTTC.

V and J are TRBV5-1 and TRBJ2-1; no clear D gene. Between the trimmed V and J ends, which lost 4 bases and 0 bases, there was a span of 8 bases. In germline, CDR1 is SGHRS, CDR2 YFSETQ. The CDR3 runs 14 residues. In DNA form, the CDR3 reads TGCGCCAGCAGCGTCCACCCCTCCTACAATGAGCAGTTCTTC. Residues: CASSVHPSYNEQFF.

As to this clone: This same CDR3 is encoded by further DNA sequences in the sample. The J gene is TRBJ2-7, the V gene TRBV5-1; possibly TRBD1 for D (6 bases). The CDR3 totals 14 residues. Germline CDR1 is SGHRS and CDR2 is YFSETQ. Trimming took off 0 bases at V and 3 bases at J, with 10 bases between the two ends. CDR3 in amino acids: CASSLVGGRYEQYF. DNA for the CDR3: TGCGCCAGCAGCTTGGTTGGGGGCCGCTACGAGCAGTACTTC.

This rearrangement joins TRBV28 to TRBJ1-3; the match to TRBD1 covers 7 bases. Trimming at V came to 10 bases and at J to 4 bases, leaving 4 bases not matched to a gene. Per germline, CDR1 MDHEN and CDR2 SYDVKM. The CDR3 extends over 12 amino acids. The CDR3 region has the DNA TGTGCCACCCGGGACAGCGGAAACACCATATATTTT. Amino acids: CATRDSGNTIYF.

The chain couples TRBV7-2 to TRBJ2-7; D is ambiguous. The CDR3 contains 11 residues. The V and J ends lost 5 bases and 4 bases respectively, with 6 bases between them. The V gene's germline CDR1 is SGHTA and CDR2 FQGNSA. This CDR3 reads CASSRQYEQYF. CDR3 coding DNA: TGTGCCAGCAGCCGGCAATACGAGCAGTACTTC. Using reference TRBV7-2 and TRBJ2-7 for the parts outside the CDR3, the full variable domain is GAGVSQSPSNKVTEKGKDVELRCDPISGHTALYWYRQSLGQGLEFLIYFQGNSAPDKSGLPSDRFSAERTGGSVSTLTIQRTQQEDSAVYLCASSRQYEQYFGPGTRLTVT.

V gene TRBV29-1 combines with J gene TRBJ2-5, with TRBD2 matching over 12 bases. CDR1 is SQVTM and CDR2 is ANQGSEA in the germline V gene. The CDR3 loop spans 14 amino acids. V lost 7 bases to trimming and J lost 5 bases; unmatched junction nucleotides: 8. The chain's CDR3 is CSGLTSGSGETQYF. DNA for the CDR3: TGCAGCGGTCTGACTAGCGGGAGTGGGGAGACCCAGTACTTC.

J is TRBJ1-2 and V is TRBV28; 9 bases line up with TRBD1. J lost 3 bases, V lost 3 bases, and 14 bases had no gene match. Per germline, CDR1 MDHEN and CDR2 SYDVKM. This CDR3 spans 18 amino acids. CDR3 region: CASSLARTGATTYYGYTF. In nucleotides, the CDR3 is TGTGCCAGCAGTTTGGCTAGGACAGGGGCAACAACCTACTATGGCTACACCTTC.

The chain is built from TRBV5-1 and TRBJ2-7, with a tentative D call TRBD2 (5 bases). V was trimmed by 1 base and J by 6 bases, leaving 14 bases between them. The CDR3 sequence is 14 residues long. CDR1 is SGHRS, CDR2 YFSETQ, per germline. In nucleotides, the CDR3 is TGCGCCAGCAGCTTGATGAGCGCGGCGGGCGAGCAGTACTTC. The encoded protein is CASSLMSAAGEQYF.

The chain combines TRBV7-2 with TRBJ2-1; TRBD1 matches 10 bases. Germline assignment: CDR1 SGHTA and CDR2 FQGNSA. The CDR3 totals 14 residues. J gave up 8 bases and V 8 bases, and 9 bases lay outside the gene matches. CDR3 DNA: TGTGCCAGCTCTAAGGACAGGGGGAGGTATGAGCAGTTCTTC. It translates to CASSKDRGRYEQFF.

This chain links TRBV18 with TRBJ2-6; D gene uncertain. With 6 bases removed from V and 0 bases from J, the gap between germline ends came to 12 bases. Germline assignment: CDR1 KGHSH and CDR2 LQKENI. This CDR3 spans 16 amino acids. CDR3 nucleotide sequence: TGTGCCAGCTCTGAGATGCGCGGCTCTGGGGCCAACGTCCTGACTTTC. It specifies CASSEMRGSGANVLTF.

This chain connects TRBV2 to TRBJ2-7; perhaps TRBD2 as D (6 bases). This CDR3 is built from 15 residues. Germline values: CDR1 SNHLY, CDR2 FYNNEI. V was pared by 3 bases and J by 3 bases, with 15 bases between. CDR3 in amino acids: CASSETRQTYYEQYF. CDR3 coding DNA: TGTGCCAGCAGTGAGACTAGACAGACTTACTACGAGCAGTACTTC. Full variable domain (missing parts from reference TRBV2 and TRBJ2-7): EPEVTQTPSHQVTQMGQEVILRCVPISNHLYFYWYRQILGQKVEFLVSFYNNEISEKSEIFDDQFSVERPDGSNFTLKIRSTKLEDSAMYFCASSETRQTYYEQYFGPGTRLTVT.

This clone occurred once. This chain joins TRBV4-2 and TRBJ2-2; D might be TRBD1 (6 bases). This CDR3 is built from 12 residues. Germline V lookup: CDR1 LGHNA, CDR2 YNFKEQ. V was shortened by 1 base and J by 10 bases, with 7 bases between the two germline ends. The chain's CDR3 is CASSQGGQELFF. As DNA, the CDR3 is TGTGCCAGCAGCCAAGGGGGGCAGGAGCTGTTTTTT.